This passage covers 21 T cell receptor beta chains from one sample sequenced in a study of blood T cell repertoires in COVID-19. Clones were sequenced by immunoSEQ multiplex PCR, and TCRdb holds only the in-frame ones, with some missing. The sample holds about 150,000 clones, 70% to 85% seen once. Sequenced: peripheral blood. These receptors came from a man aged 55-75 years who had recovered from COVID-19.

The chain recombines TRBV6-5 with TRBJ2-7; 8 bases match TRBD2. This CDR3 is 14 amino acids long. Unmatched junction bases numbered 6, after V lost 5 bases and J lost 3 bases. Germline CDR1 is MNHEY and CDR2 is SVGAGI. The CDR3: CASSRTSRNYEQYF. The CDR3 region has the DNA TGTGCCAGCAGTCGGACTAGCAGAAACTACGAGCAGTACTTC.

V is TRBV9 and J is TRBJ2-1, with 16 nucleotides matching TRBD2. Germline V lookup: CDR1 SGDLS, CDR2 YYNGEE. The CDR3 extends over 16 amino acids. V dropped 0 bases and J dropped 8; count of bases not matched to a gene: 2. Here the CDR3 DNA reads TGTGCCAGCAGCGTAGCAGGGACTAGCGGGAGGGATGAGCAGTTCTTC. Its translation: CASSVAGTSGRDEQFF.

The V and J genes are TRBV6-5 and TRBJ2-7; the match to TRBD1 covers 8 bases. This CDR3 has 15 residues. Trimming cost V 8 bases and J 1 base; bases outside gene matches: 10. Germline assignment: CDR1 MNHEY and CDR2 SVGAGI. The CDR3 DNA reads TGTGCCAGCCTCAAAGGACAGGGCTTTTCCTACGAGCAGTACTTC. Its protein is CASLKGQGFSYEQYF.

Of note for this clone: A read error may account for a junction end that differs from germline. The genes are TRBV6-4 and TRBJ2-2; D possibly corresponds to TRBD2 (5 bases). CDR3 length: 15 residues. The germline gives CDR1 MRHNA, CDR2 SNTAGT. CDR3 sequence (DNA): TGTGCCAGCAGTCGAGGCGCCGGGAACGCCGGGGAGCTGTTTTTT. This translates into CASSRGAGNAGELFF.

The rearrangement uses TRBV6-1 and TRBJ1-1, with 8 nucleotides matching TRBD1. Germline loops: CDR1 MNHNS, CDR2 SASEGT. CDR3 length: 13 amino acids. V dropped 7 bases and J dropped 6; count of bases not matched to a gene: 7. CDR3 DNA sequence: TGTGCCAGCATTCAGGGGGCTTCCCCTGAAGCTTTCTTT. It translates to CASIQGASPEAFF.

The J gene is TRBJ2-4, the V gene TRBV29-1; 7 bases map to TRBD2. CDR1 SQVTM and CDR2 ANQGSEA come from the germline V gene. The V and J ends lost 3 bases and 3 bases, in that order; junction bases with no gene match: 5. The CDR3 length is 14 residues. The DNA of the CDR3 is TGCAGCGTTGATCCTACGGGGGGCAAAAACATTCAGTACTTC. This sequence encodes CSVDPTGGKNIQYF.

V is TRBV28 and J is TRBJ2-2; 10 nucleotides line up with TRBD1. Germline V lookup: CDR1 MDHEN, CDR2 SYDVKM. CDR3 length: 15 amino acids. Losses at the gene ends were 2 bases for V and 3 bases for J; bases not matched to a gene: 0. The CDR3 DNA reads TGTGCCAGCAGTTTAGGACAGGGGGACACCGGGGAGCTGTTTTTT. It yields the protein CASSLGQGDTGELFF.

The chain recombines TRBV5-8 with TRBJ1-3; no clear D. V was clipped by 0 bases and J by 0 bases, with 7 bases between them. The CDR3 length is 15 residues. The germline gives CDR1 SGHTS, CDR2 YDEGEE. Here the CDR3 reads CASSLVVNSGNTIYF. In nucleotides, the CDR3 is TGTGCCAGCAGCTTGGTTGTCAACTCTGGAAACACCATATATTTT.

CDR3 nucleotides: TGTGCCAGCAGTACACTAGCGGGGGCCTTACAGTTCTTC. Its protein is CASSTLAGALQFF. The chain joins TRBV27 to TRBJ2-1; 11 bases line up with TRBD2. In germline, CDR1 is MNHEY, CDR2 SMNVEV (reference sequence). The J segment lost 13 bases and the V segment lost 5 bases, leaving 7 bases of the junction unmatched. The CDR3 spans 13 residues.

This clone came up a few times. This chain uses TRBV5-4 with TRBJ2-1; 9 bases map to TRBD2. This CDR3 contains 15 residues. Germline CDR1 is SGHNT and CDR2 is YYREEE (reference sequence). The J segment lost 8 bases and the V segment lost 3 bases, leaving 9 bases of the junction unmatched. The CDR3 region has the DNA TGTGCCAGCAGCTCTAGCGGGACGAGGGGGGATGAGCAGTTCTTC. Protein product: CASSSSGTRGDEQFF.

This chain connects TRBV6-2 or TRBV6-3 to TRBJ2-7, with a possible D match to TRBD2 (5 bases). The V gene's germline CDR1 is MNHEY and CDR2 SVGEGT. The CDR3 is made up of 14 amino acids. Trimming took off 2 bases at V and 3 bases at J, with 11 bases between the two ends. For the CDR3, the DNA is TGTGCCAGCAGTTACGGTCCGGGGTTCTACGAGCAGTACTTC. It translates to CASSYGPGFYEQYF.

The rearrangement uses TRBV27 and TRBJ2-2; TRBD2 aligns across 9 bases. Germline V CDR1 and CDR2: MNHEY, SMNVEV (reference sequence). The J segment lost 3 bases and the V segment lost 1 base, leaving 3 bases of the junction unmatched. CDR3 length: 16 residues. CDR3 DNA sequence: TGTGCCAGCAGTTTATTTCCTAGCGGGGACACCGGGGAGCTGTTTTTT. As protein: CASSLFPSGDTGELFF.

The chain employs TRBV10-3 and TRBJ1-5, with D hard to call. This CDR3 spans 15 amino acids. Germline assignment: CDR1 ENHRY and CDR2 SYGVKD. The V and J ends lost 6 bases and 0 bases respectively, with 12 bases between them. CDR3 amino acids: CAIRVPRDSNQPQHF. Here the CDR3 DNA reads TGTGCCATCAGGGTCCCACGGGATAGCAATCAGCCCCAGCATTTT.

J is TRBJ1-3 and V is TRBV7-6; possible D gene TRBD1, 5 bases. This CDR3 is built from 17 residues. Per germline, CDR1 SGHVS and CDR2 FNYEAQ. Trimming stripped 1 base from V and 0 bases from J, with 13 bases between. The CDR3 reads CASSLEHRSSSGNTIYF. The CDR3 coding sequence is TGTGCCAGCAGCTTAGAGCACAGGTCTAGCTCTGGAAACACCATATATTTT.

The V call is TRBV19, the J call TRBJ2-7, with TRBD1 as a possible D gene (6 bases). The CDR3 covers 13 residues. CDR1 and CDR2 (germline): LNHDA, SQIVND (reference sequence). With 6 bases removed from V and 5 bases from J, the gap between germline ends came to 14 bases. The CDR3 DNA sequence: TGTGCCAGTAGGAAGACAGGAGCCGACGAGCAGTACTTC. It specifies CASRKTGADEQYF.

Only a few counts were recorded for this clone. The rearrangement uses TRBV28 and TRBJ2-7; TRBD2 matches 13 bases. Per germline, CDR1 MDHEN and CDR2 SYDVKM. CDR3 size: 16 residues. Unmatched junction bases numbered 4, after V lost 2 bases and J lost 3 bases. This chain's CDR3 is CASSLPRTSGGYEQYF. CDR3 sequence (DNA): TGTGCCAGCAGTTTACCAAGGACTAGCGGGGGCTACGAGCAGTACTTC.

The chain employs TRBV6-1 and TRBJ1-5, with D perhaps TRBD1 (6 bases). The germline gives CDR1 MNHNS, CDR2 SASEGT. There are 16 residues in the CDR3. The V and J ends lost 1 base and 2 bases respectively, with 12 bases between them. The CDR3 sequence: CASSEVGNRGNQPQHF. In DNA form, the CDR3 reads TGTGCCAGCAGTGAAGTTGGAAACAGGGGCAATCAGCCCCAGCATTTT.

The V gene is TRBV11-3, the J gene TRBJ2-6, with 9 bases fitting TRBD1. The CDR3 is 17 residues long. Germline CDR1 is SGHNT and CDR2 is YENEEA. The V gene end was trimmed by 5 bases and the J gene end by 0 bases; junction bases not matched to a gene: 5. CDR3 in amino acids: CASSAGTGSSGANVLTF. DNA of the CDR3: TGTGCCAGCAGCGCCGGGACAGGGAGCTCTGGGGCCAACGTCCTGACTTTC.

The rearrangement links TRBV19 to TRBJ2-5; TRBD2 aligns across 13 bases. Germline CDR1 LNHDA, CDR2 SQIVND (reference sequence). The V gene end was trimmed by 3 bases and the J gene end by 0 bases; junction bases not matched to a gene: 4. The length of the CDR3 is 17 residues. The CDR3 DNA reads as TGTGCCAGTAGTATCGCGACTAGCGGGGGGTACCAAGAGACCCAGTACTTC. Amino acids: CASSIATSGGYQETQYF.

This chain uses TRBV13 with TRBJ2-1, with a weak D call TRBD1 (6 bases). The germline V gene encodes CDR1 PRHDT and CDR2 FYEKMQ (reference sequence). Trimming took 6 bases from V and 5 from J, leaving 11 bases between them. The CDR3 has 13 amino acids. CDR3 DNA sequence: TGTGCCAGCAGTTTTAGGACAGACAATGAGCAGTTCTTC. Protein product: CASSFRTDNEQFF.

The genes are TRBV7-9 and TRBJ1-1; 9 bases align to TRBD1. The CDR3 length is 11 residues. Germline loops: CDR1 SEHNR, CDR2 FQNEAQ (reference sequence). The V and J ends lost 5 bases and 12 bases, in that order; junction bases with no gene match: 4. Written as DNA, the CDR3 is TGTGCCAGCAGCGGGGACAGGGTTTCTTTCTTT. Protein sequence: CASSGDRVSFF.